A single sample gave rise to the 3 T cell receptor beta chains below, sequenced in a study of cytomegalovirus exposure and HLA in healthy donors. The study ran its PCR with 60 Vbeta and 13 Jbeta primers. Assay: immunoSEQ multiplex PCR; the TCRdb copy retains only in-frame clones and omits some. The repertoire holds about 82,000 clones, approximately 74% seen once, with approximately 6% in the top ten. Sequenced input: PBMCs. All receptors derive from a woman aged 50 to 60 in good health and CMV-seropositive.

This sequence joins TRBV19 and TRBJ2-3; 10 nucleotides match TRBD2. Looked up from germline, CDR1 is LNHDA and CDR2 is SQIVND (reference sequence). V dropped 6 bases and J dropped 9; count of bases not matched to a gene: 9. The length of the CDR3 is 14 residues. This CDR3 reads CASSEAGGSNTQYF. The DNA for the CDR3 is TGTGCCAGTAGCGAAGCGGGAGGGAGCAACACGCAGTATTTT.

The rearrangement joins TRBV10-1 to TRBJ1-1; TRBD1 is a possible D gene (6 bases). The germline V gene has CDR1 WNHNN and CDR2 SYGVQD (reference sequence). The CDR3 totals 12 residues. Trimming left V 3 bases short and J 7 bases short, with 9 bases between. The DNA of the CDR3 is TGCGCCAGCAGTGACCAGGGGCTTGAAGCTTTCTTT. Its translation is CASSDQGLEAFF.

This chain joins TRBV27 and TRBJ2-7, with D perhaps matching TRBD2 (6 bases). V was trimmed by 5 bases and J by 7 bases, leaving 12 bases between them. The CDR3 loop spans 12 amino acids. Germline V gene data show CDR1 as MNHEY and CDR2 as SMNVEV (reference sequence). CDR3 coding DNA: TGTGCCAGCAGTCCCTCAGGGAGGGAGCAGTACTTC. It encodes CASSPSGREQYF.